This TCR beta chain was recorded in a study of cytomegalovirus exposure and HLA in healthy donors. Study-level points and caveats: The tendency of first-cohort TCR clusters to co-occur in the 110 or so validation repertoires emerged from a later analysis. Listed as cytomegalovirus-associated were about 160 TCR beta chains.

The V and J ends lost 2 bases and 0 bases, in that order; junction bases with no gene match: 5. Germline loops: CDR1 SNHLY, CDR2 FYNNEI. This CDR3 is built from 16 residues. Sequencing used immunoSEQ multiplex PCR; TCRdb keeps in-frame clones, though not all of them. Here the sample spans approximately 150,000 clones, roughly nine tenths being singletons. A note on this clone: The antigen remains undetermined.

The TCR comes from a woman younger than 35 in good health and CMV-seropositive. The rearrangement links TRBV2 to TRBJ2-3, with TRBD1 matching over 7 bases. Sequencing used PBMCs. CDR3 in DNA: TGTGCCAGCAGTGAATGGGGGACAGCAAGCACAGATACGCAGTATTTT. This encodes CASSEWGTASTDTQYF. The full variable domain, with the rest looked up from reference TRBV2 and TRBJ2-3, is EPEVTQTPSHQVTQMGQEVILRCVPISNHLYFYWYRQILGQKVEFLVSFYNNEISEKSEIFDDQFSVERPDGSNFTLKIRSTKLEDSAMYFCASSEWGTASTDTQYFGPGTRLTVL.